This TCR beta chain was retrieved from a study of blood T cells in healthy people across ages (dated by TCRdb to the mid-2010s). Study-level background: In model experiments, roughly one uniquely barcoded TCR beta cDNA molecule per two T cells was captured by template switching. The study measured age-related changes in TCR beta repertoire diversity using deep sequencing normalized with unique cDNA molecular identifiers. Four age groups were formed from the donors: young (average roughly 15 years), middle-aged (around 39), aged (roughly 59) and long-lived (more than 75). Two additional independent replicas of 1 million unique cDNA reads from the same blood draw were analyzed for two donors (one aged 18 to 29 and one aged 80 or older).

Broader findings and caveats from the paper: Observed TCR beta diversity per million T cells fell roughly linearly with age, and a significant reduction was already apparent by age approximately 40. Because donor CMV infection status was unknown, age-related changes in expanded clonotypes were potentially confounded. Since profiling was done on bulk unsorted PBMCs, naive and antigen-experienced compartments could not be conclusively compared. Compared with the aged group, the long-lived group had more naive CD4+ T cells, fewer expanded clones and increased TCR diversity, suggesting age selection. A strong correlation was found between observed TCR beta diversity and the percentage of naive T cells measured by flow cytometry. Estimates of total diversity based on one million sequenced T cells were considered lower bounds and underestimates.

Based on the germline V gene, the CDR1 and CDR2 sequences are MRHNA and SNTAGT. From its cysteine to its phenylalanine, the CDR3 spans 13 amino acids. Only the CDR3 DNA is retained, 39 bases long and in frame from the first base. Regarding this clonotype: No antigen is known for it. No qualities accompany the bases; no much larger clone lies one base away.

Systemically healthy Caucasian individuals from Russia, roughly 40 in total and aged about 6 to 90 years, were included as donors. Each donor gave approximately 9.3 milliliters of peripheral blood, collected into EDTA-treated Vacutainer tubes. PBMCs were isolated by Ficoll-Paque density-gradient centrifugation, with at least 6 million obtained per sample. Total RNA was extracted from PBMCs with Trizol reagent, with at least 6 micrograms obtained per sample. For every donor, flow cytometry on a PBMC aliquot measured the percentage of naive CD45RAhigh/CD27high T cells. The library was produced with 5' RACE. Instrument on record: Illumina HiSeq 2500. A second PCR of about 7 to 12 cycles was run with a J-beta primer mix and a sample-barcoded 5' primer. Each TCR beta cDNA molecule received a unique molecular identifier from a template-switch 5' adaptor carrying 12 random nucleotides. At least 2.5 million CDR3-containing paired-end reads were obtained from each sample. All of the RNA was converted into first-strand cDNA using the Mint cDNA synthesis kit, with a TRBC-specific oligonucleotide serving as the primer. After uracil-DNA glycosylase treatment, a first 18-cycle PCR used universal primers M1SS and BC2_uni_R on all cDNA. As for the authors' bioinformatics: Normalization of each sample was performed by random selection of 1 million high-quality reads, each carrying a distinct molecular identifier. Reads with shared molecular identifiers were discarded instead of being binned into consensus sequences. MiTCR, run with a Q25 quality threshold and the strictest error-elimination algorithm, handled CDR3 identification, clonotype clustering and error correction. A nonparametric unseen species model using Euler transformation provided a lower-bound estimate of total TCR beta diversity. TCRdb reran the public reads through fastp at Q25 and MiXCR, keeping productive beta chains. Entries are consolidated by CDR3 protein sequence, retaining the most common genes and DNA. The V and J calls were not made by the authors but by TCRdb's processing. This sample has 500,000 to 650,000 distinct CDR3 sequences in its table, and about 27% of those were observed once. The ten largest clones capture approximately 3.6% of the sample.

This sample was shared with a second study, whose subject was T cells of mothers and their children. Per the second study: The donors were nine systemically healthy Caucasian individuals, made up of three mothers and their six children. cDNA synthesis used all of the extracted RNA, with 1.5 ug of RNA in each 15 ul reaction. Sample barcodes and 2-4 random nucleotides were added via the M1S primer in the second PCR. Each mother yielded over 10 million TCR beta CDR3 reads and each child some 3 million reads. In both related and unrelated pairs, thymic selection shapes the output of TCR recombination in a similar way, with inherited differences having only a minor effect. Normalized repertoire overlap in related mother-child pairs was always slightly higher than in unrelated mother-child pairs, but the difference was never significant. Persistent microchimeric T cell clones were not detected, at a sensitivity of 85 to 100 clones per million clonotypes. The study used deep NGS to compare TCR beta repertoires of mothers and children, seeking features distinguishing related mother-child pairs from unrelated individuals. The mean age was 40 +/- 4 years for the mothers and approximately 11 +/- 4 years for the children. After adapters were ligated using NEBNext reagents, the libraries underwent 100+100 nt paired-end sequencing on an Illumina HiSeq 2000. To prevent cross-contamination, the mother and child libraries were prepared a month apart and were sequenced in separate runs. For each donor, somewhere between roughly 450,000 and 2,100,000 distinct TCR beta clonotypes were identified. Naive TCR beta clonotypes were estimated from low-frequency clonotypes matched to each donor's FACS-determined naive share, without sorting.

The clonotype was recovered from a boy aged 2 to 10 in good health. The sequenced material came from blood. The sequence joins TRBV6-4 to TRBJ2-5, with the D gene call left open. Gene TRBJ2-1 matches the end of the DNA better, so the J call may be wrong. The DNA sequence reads TGTGCCAGCAGTGAGTCCGAGATCAATGAGCAGTTCTTC. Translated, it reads CASSESEINEQFF.